What follows are 10 T cell receptor beta chains derived from one specimen sequenced in a study of vaccination effects on CD4 cells after COVID-19. Sequencing used immunoSEQ multiplex PCR; TCRdb keeps in-frame clones, though not all of them. The repertoire holds just under 75,000 clones, with 65% to 80% as singletons. Pools of viral peptides were used by the ViraFEST assay to expand antigen-specific CD4+ T cells ahead of sequencing. The culture ran for 10 days before CD4+ T cells were isolated. Nucleocapsid antibody tests were negative, and the vaccine recipients had no prior SARS-CoV-2 infection. These TCRs' antigens remain unknown. The sequences come from CD4+ T cells from PBMCs cultured with HCoV-NL63 spike peptides, collected before COVID-19 vaccination. These receptor sequences come from a human donor who received a COVID-19 vaccine.

This chain joins TRBV3-1 (or the pseudogene TRBV3-2) and TRBJ1-6, with 10 bases that match TRBD1. V trimming: 3 bases; J trimming: 0 bases; junction bases outside the gene matches: 11. CDR3 length: 20 residues. Looked up from germline, CDR1 is LGHDT and CDR2 is YNNKEL (reference sequence). The CDR3 loop is CASSHGDRGARNSYNSPLHF. The CDR3 DNA sequence: TGTGCCAGCAGCCACGGGGACAGGGGCGCCCGTAACTCCTATAATTCACCCCTCCACTTT.

V usage is TRBV3-1 (or the pseudogene TRBV3-2) and J usage is TRBJ1-1; 12 bases are a match to TRBD1. Germline trimming cut 3 bases from V and 10 bases from J; bases unmatched to any gene: 3. Germline V gene data show CDR1 as LGHDT and CDR2 as YNNKEL (reference sequence). This CDR3 is built from 13 residues. CDR3 in amino acids: CASSQGQGAGAFF. CDR3 DNA: TGTGCCAGCAGCCAGGGACAGGGGGCCGGAGCTTTCTTT.

This chain uses TRBV6-5 with TRBJ1-6, with a tentative D call TRBD1 (6 bases). Germline CDR1 reads MNHEY; CDR2 reads SVGAGI. CDR3 length equals 15 residues. V lost 2 bases, J lost 7 bases, and 12 bases lay in between. CDR3 loop: CASSYRGFGNSPLHF. CDR3 coding DNA: TGTGCCAGCAGTTACAGGGGGTTTGGGAATTCACCCCTCCACTTT.

The chain has TRBV5-6 and TRBJ2-3; tentatively, D is TRBD1 (5 bases). The V and J ends lost 4 bases and 1 base respectively, with 10 bases between them. CDR3 length equals 14 residues. Germline V gene data show CDR1 as SGHDT and CDR2 as YYEEEE. CDR3: CASSRKGGTDTQYF. As DNA, the CDR3 is TGTGCCAGCAGCAGGAAAGGGGGCACAGATACGCAGTATTTT.

The genes are TRBV7-2 and TRBJ2-2; D is uncertain. CDR1 and CDR2 from the germline V gene are SGHTA and FQGNSA. Trimming shortened V by 3 bases and J by 5 bases, and 7 bases separated the two germline ends. The CDR3 runs 13 residues. This chain's CDR3 is CASSFPGTGELFF. DNA of the CDR3: TGTGCCAGCAGCTTCCCAGGAACCGGGGAGCTGTTTTTT.

The gene calls are TRBV10-3 and TRBJ2-7; 7 nucleotides match TRBD1. Trimming at V came to 5 bases and at J to 3 bases, leaving 1 base not matched to a gene. Germline assignment: CDR1 ENHRY and CDR2 SYGVKD. The CDR3 has 12 residues. The CDR3 DNA reads TGTGCCATCAGTCGGGACAGCTACGAGCAGTACGTC. Residues: CAISRDSYEQYV.

The chain employs TRBV18 and TRBJ2-5, with a tentative D call TRBD2 (5 bases). The CDR3 spans 13 residues. V gave up 2 bases and J gave up 4 bases, with 8 bases separating them. Germline CDR1 reads KGHSH; CDR2 reads LQKENI. Here the CDR3 reads CASSPGEGETQYF. Written as DNA, the CDR3 is TGTGCCAGCTCACCAGGAGAGGGAGAGACCCAGTACTTC.

CDR3 sequence: CASSLWHREVAGELFF. In nucleotides, the CDR3 is TGTGCCAGCAGCTTGTGGCACAGGGAAGTAGCCGGGGAGCTGTTTTTT. The rearrangement uses TRBV5-6 and TRBJ2-2; D is possibly TRBD1 (6 bases). The CDR3 length is 16 residues. The V and J ends lost 1 base and 6 bases respectively, with 16 bases between them. Germline lookup yields CDR1 SGHDT and CDR2 YYEEEE.

V is TRBV5-6 and J is TRBJ2-5; D not resolved. Germline CDR1 is SGHDT and CDR2 is YYEEEE. The CDR3 is 12 amino acids. Trimming took off 0 bases at V and 7 bases at J, with 7 bases between the two ends. The CDR3 is CASSLVGGTQYF. CDR3 DNA sequence: TGTGCCAGCAGCTTGGTTGGTGGGACCCAGTACTTC.

The CDR3 DNA reads TGTGCCAGCAGTCCCGAGGGACTTAACAATCAGCCCCAGCATTTT. This codes for CASSPEGLNNQPQHF. The chain combines TRBV7-6 with TRBJ1-5; a possible D gene is TRBD1 (5 bases). The CDR3 is made up of 15 amino acids. V was clipped by 6 bases and J by 3 bases, with 15 bases between them. From germline, CDR1 is SGHVS and CDR2 FNYEAQ.